The source of this T cell receptor (beta chain) is a study of molecular identifiers for immune sequencing clone quantification (dated by TCRdb to 2016 to 2018). Study-level background: For a replicate experiment, the RNA from either around 20,000 or 99,000 naive CD8 T cells was divided into five aliquots, and four of those aliquots went on to sequencing. This methods study benchmarked molecular-identifier clustering-based TCR repertoire sequencing (MIDCIRS) and TCR RNA copy counting, using CD8 T cells to do so. The research as a whole found: In CMV-specific effector cells, clones with more than 20 RNA copies accounted for over 97% of molecules, whereas in naive cells such clones accounted for under 1%. Without barcode sub-clustering, chimeric consensus sequences inflated TCR diversity; chimeras reached as high as 47%. The sizes of highly expanded clones could end up underestimated when identical TCR molecules share a barcode. Modeling indicated approximately 3.1 TCR RNA copies recovered per cell, compared with about 9.7 by digital PCR, which implies a capture efficiency of approximately 30%. Naive libraries contained spiked-in Jurkat TCR RNA (more than nine copies' worth), which is not part of the donor repertoire. A single cell's worth of spiked-in Jurkat TCR RNA was reported detectable even among about 1.1 million naive CD8 T cells.

This clonotype has only a few counts. Its antigen is still unknown. Within one base of it there is no much larger clone, and no base qualities were kept. Library preparation employed PCR. TCRdb lists the instrument as Illumina HiSeq 4000. Bulk TCR libraries were generated as previously described, with the TCR primers listed in Table S5 used. Total RNA was purified with the Qiagen AllPrep DNA/RNA kit. Before analysis, reads from multiple sequencing runs of one library were combined. Turning to the authors' computational methods: Reads were retained only if the reads had an exact TCR constant sequence, and the retained reads were trimmed to 150 nt and grouped according to their 12-nt molecular barcodes. Reads inside each barcode group were sub-clustered using a 15% Levenshtein threshold, and a quality-weighted consensus sequence was constructed for each RNA molecule. Non-functional sequences were discarded, and so were lower-count sequences lying one edit away from another sequence. On the basis of fitting two negative binomial distributions, barcode sub-clusters with fewer than 20% of the maximum read count were discarded. Through fastp at Q25 and MiXCR, TCRdb rebuilt clones from the public reads, retaining in-frame beta chains. When rows share a CDR3 protein, they turn into one entry using the most common DNA and genes. It is TCRdb's table, rather than the study itself, that gives the V and J calls and clone size. This sample comprises 400,000 to 600,000 distinct CDR3 sequences, roughly a fifth of them detected only once. 0.65% to 0.95% of the sample is taken by the ten largest.

Libraries of naive CD8 T cells were generated from roughly 20,000 to 1,000,000 sorted cells, with 10%, 30% or 50% of the purified RNA used. Naive CD8 T cells were FACS-sorted as CD8+CD4-CCR7+CD45RA+ on a BD FACSAria II into RLT Plus buffer. To test detection sensitivity, Jurkat RNA equivalent to over 8 TCR copies was spiked into samples of roughly 18,000-1,100,000 naive CD8 T cells. Enrichment of CD8 T cells was performed with RosetteSep CD8+ T Cell Enrichment Cocktail and Ficoll-Paque, after which ACK red cell lysis was carried out. Reading from cysteine to phenylalanine, the CDR3 counts 13 amino acids. CDR3 DNA is the only sequence kept; it has 39 bases, read in frame from the first base. V gives up 3 bases and J gives up 5 bases, and the segment between their germline ends measures 9 bases. Based on the germline V gene, the CDR1 and CDR2 sequences are SGHDN and FVKESK.

The sequenced sample was naive CD8+ T cells from blood, with Jurkat cell RNA spiked in. The cell subset or site label for this specimen denotes: FACS-sorted CD8+CD4-CCR7+CD45RA+ naive T cells. The TCR was taken from a human donor in good health. Some libraries in this study had Jurkat cell RNA spiked in. The V gene is TRBV14 and the J gene is TRBJ2-3; a tentative D call is TRBD1 (5 bases match). The encoded CDR3 is CASSQTRGDTQYF. The sequenced DNA is TGTGCCAGCAGCCAGACAAGGGGAGATACGCAGTATTTT.